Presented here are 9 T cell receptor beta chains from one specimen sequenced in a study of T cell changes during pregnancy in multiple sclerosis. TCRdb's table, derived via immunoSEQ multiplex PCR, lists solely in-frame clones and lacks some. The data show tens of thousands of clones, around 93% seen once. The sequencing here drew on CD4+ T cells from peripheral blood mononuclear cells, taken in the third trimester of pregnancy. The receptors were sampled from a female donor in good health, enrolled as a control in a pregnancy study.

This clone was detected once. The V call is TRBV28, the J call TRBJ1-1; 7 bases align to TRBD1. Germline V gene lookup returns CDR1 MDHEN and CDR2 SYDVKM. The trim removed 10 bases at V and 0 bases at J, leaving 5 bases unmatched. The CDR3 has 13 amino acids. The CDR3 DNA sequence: TGTGCCACGAAGACAGGGCTGAACACTGAAGCTTTCTTT. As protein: CATKTGLNTEAFF.

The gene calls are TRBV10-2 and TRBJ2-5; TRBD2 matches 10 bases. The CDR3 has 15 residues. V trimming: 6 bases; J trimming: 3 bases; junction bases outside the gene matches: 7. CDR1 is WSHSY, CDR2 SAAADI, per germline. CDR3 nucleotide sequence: TGCGCCAGCAGAGGGAATAGCGGGGGGAAAGAGACCCAGTACTTC. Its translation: CASRGNSGGKETQYF.

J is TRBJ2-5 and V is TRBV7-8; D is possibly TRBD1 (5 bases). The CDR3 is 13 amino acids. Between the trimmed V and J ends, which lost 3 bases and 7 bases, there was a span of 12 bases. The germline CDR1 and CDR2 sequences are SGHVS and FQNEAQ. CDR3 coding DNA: TGTGCCAGCAGCTTCCAGGGCTCTGGGACCCAGTACTTC. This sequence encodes CASSFQGSGTQYF.

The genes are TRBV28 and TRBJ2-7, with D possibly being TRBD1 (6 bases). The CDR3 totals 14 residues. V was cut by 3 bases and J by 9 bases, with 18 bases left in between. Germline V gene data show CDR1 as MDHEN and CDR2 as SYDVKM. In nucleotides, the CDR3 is TGTGCCAGCAGTTTGGAGGTGAGGGGGTCGGGGCAGTACTTC. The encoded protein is CASSLEVRGSGQYF.

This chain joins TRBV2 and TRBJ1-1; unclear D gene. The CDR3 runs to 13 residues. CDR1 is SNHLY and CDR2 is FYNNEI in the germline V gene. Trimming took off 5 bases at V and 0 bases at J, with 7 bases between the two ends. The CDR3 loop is CASSLQLNTEAFF. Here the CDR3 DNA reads TGTGCCAGCAGTCTACAGCTGAACACTGAAGCTTTCTTT.

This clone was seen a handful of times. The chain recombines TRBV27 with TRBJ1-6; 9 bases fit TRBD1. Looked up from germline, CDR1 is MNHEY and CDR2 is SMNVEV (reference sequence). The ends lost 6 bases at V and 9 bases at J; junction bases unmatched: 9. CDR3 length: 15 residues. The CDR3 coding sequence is TGTGCCAGCAGACCAGGAACAGGGGGCGGTTCACCCCTCCACTTT. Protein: CASRPGTGGGSPLHF.

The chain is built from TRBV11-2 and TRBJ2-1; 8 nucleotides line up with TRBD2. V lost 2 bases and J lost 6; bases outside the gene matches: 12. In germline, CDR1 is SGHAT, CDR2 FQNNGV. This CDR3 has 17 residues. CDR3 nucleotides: TGTGCCAGCAGCTTACGGGGGGGGGTCGATCTACGCAATGAGCAGTTCTTC. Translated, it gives CASSLRGGVDLRNEQFF.

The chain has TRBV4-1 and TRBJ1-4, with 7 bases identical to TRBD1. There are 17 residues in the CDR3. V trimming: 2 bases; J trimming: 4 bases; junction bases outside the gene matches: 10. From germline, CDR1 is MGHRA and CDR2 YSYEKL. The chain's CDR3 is CASSQTFKGGFNEKLFF. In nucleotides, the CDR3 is TGCGCCAGCAGCCAAACATTTAAAGGGGGCTTTAATGAAAAACTGTTTTTT.

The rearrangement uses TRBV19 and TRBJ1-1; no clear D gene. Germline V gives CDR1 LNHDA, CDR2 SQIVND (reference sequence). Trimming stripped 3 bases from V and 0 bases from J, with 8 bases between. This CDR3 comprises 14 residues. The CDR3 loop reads CASSIPRMNTEAFF. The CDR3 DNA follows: TGTGCCAGTAGTATTCCCAGGATGAACACTGAAGCTTTCTTT.